Each of the 24 T cell receptor beta chains below was sequenced from the same sample in a study of cytomegalovirus exposure and HLA in healthy donors. The PCR ran on 60 Vbeta and 13 Jbeta primers. This table comes from immunoSEQ multiplex PCR, and its TCRdb copy is limited to in-frame clones, with some not included. The repertoire has around 150,000 clones, about 88% of them found once; the top ten carry about 2%. The sequenced material came from PBMCs. Source of these receptors: a man aged 18 to 29 in good health and CMV-seropositive.

This clone was recorded only once. The germline gene is not matched at one end of the junction; a read error may be the cause. Here the CDR3 reads CASSLGETGYEQYF. The CDR3 nucleotides are TGTGCTAGCAGCTTAGGGGAGACGGGATACGAGCAGTACTTC. This rearrangement joins TRBV7-7 to TRBJ2-7; the D gene could be TRBD1 or TRBD2 (5 bases each). The CDR3 spans 14 residues. Germline-derived CDR1 and CDR2 are SSHAT and FNYEAQ (reference sequence).

This chain uses TRBV7-3 with TRBJ1-1; possible D gene TRBD1, 5 bases. Germline lookup yields CDR1 SGHTA and CDR2 FQGTGA. Trimming pared 1 base from V and 6 bases from J, leaving 9 bases between. CDR3 length: 13 amino acids. CDR3 loop: CASSLKWGAEAFF. CDR3 DNA: TGTGCCAGCAGCTTAAAATGGGGGGCTGAAGCTTTCTTT.

This chain connects TRBV4-3 to TRBJ2-2, with 7 bases aligning to TRBD2. Germline loops: CDR1 LGHNA, CDR2 YSLEER. This CDR3 spans 17 amino acids. With V trimmed by 0 bases and J by 6 bases, 10 bases remained unmatched. CDR3 residues: CASSQERGGGLSGELFF. The CDR3 nucleotides read TGCGCCAGCAGCCAAGAGAGGGGCGGGGGTCTTTCCGGGGAGCTGTTTTTT.

The chain joins TRBV4-2 to TRBJ2-1, with 8 bases that match TRBD2. CDR3 length equals 16 residues. Trimming removed 4 bases from V and 8 bases from J; junction bases left unmatched: 13. From germline, CDR1 is LGHNA and CDR2 YNFKEQ. CDR3 amino acids: CASSRNGAGGVDEQFF. For the CDR3, the DNA is TGTGCCAGCAGCCGGAACGGCGCGGGGGGAGTGGATGAGCAGTTCTTC.

The rearrangement links TRBV5-1 to TRBJ2-5, with TRBD2 matching 7 bases. J lost 3 bases, V lost 4 bases, and 6 bases had no gene match. The V gene's germline CDR1 is SGHRS and CDR2 YFSETQ. This CDR3 has 14 residues. The CDR3 spells CASSGSGGEETQYF. The CDR3 region has the DNA TGCGCCAGCAGCGGGTCGGGGGGAGAAGAGACCCAGTACTTC.

This clone was detected only once. V usage is TRBV30 and J usage is TRBJ2-2; D gene ambiguous. This CDR3 is built from 11 residues. Per germline, CDR1 GTSNPN and CDR2 SVGIG (reference sequence). V lost 3 bases, J lost 7 bases, and 6 bases lay in between. CDR3 region: CAWRAVGELFF. The CDR3 DNA is TGTGCCTGGAGGGCTGTCGGGGAGCTGTTTTTT.

The table lists this clone with a count of one. The gene calls are TRBV13 and TRBJ1-4; no reliable D call. Germline CDR1 and CDR2: PRHDT and FYEKMQ (reference sequence). Trimming pared 5 bases from V and 4 bases from J, leaving 11 bases between. This CDR3 spans 14 amino acids. CDR3 nucleotides: TGTGCCAGCAGCACCTCGGGAGATAATGAAAAACTGTTTTTT. Amino acids: CASSTSGDNEKLFF.

The table lists this clone with a few counts. V usage is TRBV6-6 and J usage is TRBJ2-1; tentative D call: TRBD2 (6 bases). CDR3 length: 15 amino acids. V was trimmed by 7 bases and J by 0 bases, leaving 13 bases between them. CDR1 is MNHNY and CDR2 is SVGAGI in the germline V gene (reference sequence). The CDR3 protein is CASTLTSPSYNEQFF. The CDR3 DNA is TGTGCCAGCACTCTGACTAGTCCCTCCTACAATGAGCAGTTCTTC.

The chain couples TRBV20-1 to TRBJ1-2; a weak D match, TRBD1 (5 bases). CDR1 and CDR2 (germline): DFQATT, SNEGSKA (reference sequence). V was cut by 5 bases and J by 8 bases, with 9 bases left in between. The CDR3 spans 10 residues. The CDR3 coding sequence is TGCAGTGCTCGTACAGGCGGCTACACCTTC. Translation gives CSARTGGYTF.

This clone was counted a few times. The chain links TRBV7-8 to TRBJ1-5; the D is unclear. Germline-derived CDR1 and CDR2 are SGHVS and FQNEAQ. V was trimmed by 5 bases and J by 2 bases, leaving 10 bases between them. This CDR3 is built from 14 residues. The CDR3 protein is CASSTPNGNQPQHF. CDR3 DNA sequence: TGTGCCAGCAGCACACCCAATGGCAATCAGCCCCAGCATTTT.

The rearrangement joins TRBV18 to TRBJ2-2; 7 nucleotides align to TRBD1. V trimming: 6 bases; J trimming: 2 bases; junction bases outside the gene matches: 9. Germline V gene lookup returns CDR1 KGHSH and CDR2 LQKENI. The CDR3 is 16 residues long. CDR3 in DNA: TGTGCCAGCTCCCGCACAGGGGACCCTAACACCGGGGAGCTGTTTTTT. Its translation: CASSRTGDPNTGELFF.

This chain joins TRBV6-5 and TRBJ1-3; 7 bases are a match to TRBD1. The V and J ends lost 6 bases and 4 bases, in that order; junction bases with no gene match: 3. CDR1 and CDR2 from the germline V gene are MNHEY and SVGAGI. The CDR3 runs to 13 residues. The CDR3 protein is CASSAGQGNTIYF. The DNA of the CDR3 is TGTGCCAGCAGCGCGGGACAGGGAAACACCATATATTTT.

The J gene is TRBJ2-1, the V gene TRBV9, with a tentative D call TRBD2 (6 bases). The CDR3 covers 17 residues. V shed 3 bases and J shed 9 bases, with 25 bases lying between them. CDR1 and CDR2 from the germline V gene are SGDLS and YYNGEE. The CDR3 DNA follows: TGTGCCAGCAGCGACCCTGACGGGCGGGGAGGAGCCAGTGAGCAGTTCTTC. It translates to CASSDPDGRGGASEQFF. The full variable domain, its missing parts supplied by reference TRBV9 and TRBJ2-1, is DSGVTQTPKHLITATGQRVTLRCSPRSGDLSVYWYQQSLDQGLQFLIQYYNGEERAKGNILERFSAQQFPDLHSELNLSSLELGDSALYFCASSDPDGRGGASEQFFGPGTRLTVL.

The V call is TRBV6-5, the J call TRBJ1-5, with 7 bases that match TRBD1. Germline V gene lookup returns CDR1 MNHEY and CDR2 SVGAGI. The CDR3 has 15 residues. J was trimmed by 2 bases and V by 6 bases; bases with no gene match: 7. The CDR3, as DNA: TGTGCCAGCAGGGTAGGACAGGCGGGCAATCAGCCCCAGCATTTT. Protein: CASRVGQAGNQPQHF.

The rearrangement uses TRBV6-5 and TRBJ2-7; the D gene is possibly TRBD1 (6 bases). Between the trimmed V and J ends, which lost 0 bases and 6 bases, there was a span of 12 bases. CDR3 length equals 14 residues. Germline V gene data show CDR1 as MNHEY and CDR2 as SVGAGI. The CDR3: CASSYSPGVGEQYF. Here the CDR3 DNA reads TGTGCCAGCAGTTACTCGCCAGGGGTCGGCGAGCAGTACTTC.

The chain combines TRBV4-1 with TRBJ1-1; TRBD1 matches at 12 bases. The CDR3 spans 17 residues. CDR1 is MGHRA, CDR2 YSYEKL, per germline. With V trimmed by 1 base and J by 1 base, 4 bases remained unmatched. The CDR3 reads CASSQAGTGGRNTEAFF. CDR3 coding DNA: TGCGCCAGCAGCCAAGCGGGGACAGGGGGCCGGAACACTGAAGCTTTCTTT.

This clone was observed once. Other DNA sequences from this sample encode an identical CDR3 as well. The chain uses TRBV7-8 and TRBJ1-1, with 9 bases identical to TRBD1. The germline CDR1 and CDR2 sequences are SGHVS and FQNEAQ. CDR3 length equals 14 residues. V was clipped by 4 bases and J by 4 bases; unmatched bases: 4. The CDR3 is CASSSGQGSTEAFF. The CDR3 bases are TGTGCCAGCAGCTCGGGACAGGGTTCCACTGAAGCTTTCTTT.

This clone was recorded only once. The genes are TRBV6-1 and TRBJ1-6, with TRBD1 matching over 7 bases. In germline, CDR1 is MNHNS, CDR2 SASEGT. The V gene end was trimmed by 11 bases and the J gene end by 5 bases; junction bases not matched to a gene: 9. The CDR3 covers 14 residues. CDR3 region: CAGMTGRDNSPLHF. CDR3 coding DNA: TGTGCCGGGATGACAGGGCGAGATAATTCACCCCTCCACTTT.

This chain links TRBV19 with TRBJ2-1, with TRBD1 matching over 11 bases. Germline CDR1 is LNHDA and CDR2 is SQIVND (reference sequence). The V gene end was trimmed by 3 bases and the J gene end by 6 bases; junction bases not matched to a gene: 7. The CDR3 consists of 16 residues. The CDR3 reads CASSIWGQGEGNEQFF. The DNA for the CDR3 is TGTGCCAGTAGTATTTGGGGACAGGGGGAAGGCAATGAGCAGTTCTTC.

This chain links TRBV5-1 with TRBJ1-4; 7 bases match TRBD1. With 2 bases clipped from V and 5 bases from J, the junction kept 3 bases outside the gene matches. This CDR3 is built from 14 residues. Germline values: CDR1 SGHRS, CDR2 YFSETQ. The CDR3 DNA sequence: TGCGCCAGCAGCTTCGGACAGGAGAATGAAAAACTGTTTTTT. Its translation: CASSFGQENEKLFF.

CDR3: CASSQEVVSYEQYF. Here the CDR3 DNA reads TGCGCCAGCAGCCAAGAAGTTGTCAGTTACGAGCAGTACTTC. The gene calls are TRBV4-3 and TRBJ2-7; D call uncertain. The CDR3 sequence is 14 residues long. Trimming stripped 0 bases from V and 4 bases from J, with 10 bases between. Germline V gene lookup returns CDR1 LGHNA and CDR2 YSLEER.

The J gene is TRBJ2-3, the V gene TRBV11-3; 9 nucleotides align to TRBD2. J was trimmed by 6 bases and V by 2 bases; bases with no gene match: 6. From germline, CDR1 is SGHNT and CDR2 YENEEA. The CDR3 sequence is 15 residues long. CDR3 nucleotide sequence: TGTGCCAGCAGCTTAAGAAGCGGGGGGACCGATACGCAGTATTTT. Translating it yields CASSLRSGGTDTQYF.

The chain joins TRBV5-1 to TRBJ1-1; TRBD1 agrees at 10 bases. This CDR3 is 14 amino acids long. CDR1 and CDR2 (germline): SGHRS, YFSETQ. V lost 4 bases, J lost 7 bases, and 7 bases stayed unmatched. In nucleotides, the CDR3 is TGCGCCAGCAGCGAGGACAGGGGGAACCTTGAAGCTTTCTTT. This sequence encodes CASSEDRGNLEAFF. Complete variable domain (other parts from reference TRBV5-1 and TRBJ1-1): KAGVTQTPRYLIKTRGQQVTLSCSPISGHRSVSWYQQTPGQGLQFLFEYFSETQRNKGNFPGRFSGRQFSNSRSEMNVSTLELGDSALYLCASSEDRGNLEAFFGQGTRLTVV.

This clone was counted a few times. This rearrangement joins TRBV12-5 to TRBJ2-1; D not resolved. CDR1 is LGHNT and CDR2 is FRNRAP in the germline V gene. V lost 6 bases and J lost 2, with 11 bases in between. The CDR3 contains 14 residues. The CDR3 spells CASGKTETYNEQFF. The CDR3 DNA is TGTGCTAGTGGGAAGACGGAGACCTACAATGAGCAGTTCTTC.